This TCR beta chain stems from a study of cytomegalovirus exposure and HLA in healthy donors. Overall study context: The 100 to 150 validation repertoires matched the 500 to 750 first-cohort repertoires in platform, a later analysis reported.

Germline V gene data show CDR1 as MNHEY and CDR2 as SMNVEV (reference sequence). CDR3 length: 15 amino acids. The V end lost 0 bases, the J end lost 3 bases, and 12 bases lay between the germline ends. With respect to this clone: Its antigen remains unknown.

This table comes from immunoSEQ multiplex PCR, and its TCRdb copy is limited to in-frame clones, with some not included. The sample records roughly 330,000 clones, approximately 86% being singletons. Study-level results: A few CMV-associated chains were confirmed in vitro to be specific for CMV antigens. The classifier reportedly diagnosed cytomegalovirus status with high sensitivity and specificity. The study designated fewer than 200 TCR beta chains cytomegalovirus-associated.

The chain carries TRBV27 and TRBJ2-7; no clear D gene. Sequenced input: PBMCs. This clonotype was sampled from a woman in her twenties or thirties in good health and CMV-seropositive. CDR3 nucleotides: TGTGCCAGCAGTTTATCGTCCCAGGTTGACTACGAGCAGTACTTC. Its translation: CASSLSSQVDYEQYF.